These 12 T cell receptor beta chains share one sample of origin, sequenced in a study of shared clonotypes between healthy human individuals. The naive CD8 fraction comprised CD45RO-negative cells positively selected for CCR7 and excluded terminally differentiated effector memory CD45RA+ cells. The data were produced by immunoSEQ multiplex PCR, yet TCRdb's version contains in-frame clones alone and is incomplete. The repertoire has about 2 million clones, 85% to 95% of them found once; the top ten carry 1% to 1.3%. Sequenced material: naive CD8+ T cells sorted from blood. These receptors were obtained from a man aged 18 to 30 in good health.

This clone was observed a single time. The chain combines TRBV2 with TRBJ2-7; weak D call: TRBD1 (6 bases). Germline V gives CDR1 SNHLY, CDR2 FYNNEI. Trimming cost V 6 bases and J 2 bases, with 20 bases left between them. This CDR3 is 16 amino acids long. The CDR3 region is CASSRKGWQGPYEQYF. In DNA, the CDR3 is TGTGCCAGCAGCCGAAAAGGTTGGCAGGGGCCCTACGAGCAGTACTTC. Full variable domain (outside the CDR3, taken from reference TRBV2 and TRBJ2-7): EPEVTQTPSHQVTQMGQEVILRCVPISNHLYFYWYRQILGQKVEFLVSFYNNEISEKSEIFDDQFSVERPDGSNFTLKIRSTKLEDSAMYFCASSRKGWQGPYEQYFGPGTRLTVT.

This clone has only one observation. The V gene is TRBV30, the J gene TRBJ2-2; a weak D match, TRBD1 (5 bases). Germline CDR1 reads GTSNPN; CDR2 reads SVGIG (reference sequence). The V and J ends lost 5 bases and 1 base respectively, with 17 bases between them. CDR3 length: 16 amino acids. CDR3 region: CAWLPDTLRNTGELFF. CDR3 coding DNA: TGTGCCTGGTTACCGGACACCCTAAGGAACACCGGGGAGCTGTTTTTT.

With respect to this clone: Other DNA sequences in this sample translate to the same CDR3. The chain carries TRBV28 and TRBJ1-5; D remains unclear. Between the trimmed V and J ends, which lost 3 bases and 7 bases, there was a span of 4 bases. There are 11 residues in the CDR3. Germline V lookup: CDR1 MDHEN, CDR2 SYDVKM. CDR3 region: CASSLDQPQHF. In DNA form, the CDR3 reads TGTGCCAGCAGTTTGGACCAGCCCCAGCATTTT. Full variable domain (outside the CDR3, taken from reference TRBV28 and TRBJ1-5): DVKVTQSSRYLVKRTGEKVFLECVQDMDHENMFWYRQDPGLGLRLIYFSYDVKMKEKGDIPEGYSVSREKKERFSLILESASTNQTSMYLCASSLDQPQHFGDGTRLSIL.

The chain is built from TRBV2 and TRBJ2-1; weak D call: TRBD2 (5 bases). Trimming stripped 10 bases from V and 4 bases from J, with 11 bases between. The CDR3 length is 12 residues. Germline V gene sequence: CDR1 SNHLY, CDR2 FYNNEI. The CDR3 loop is CAIKGLYNEQFF. In DNA, the CDR3 is TGTGCCATCAAAGGACTTTACAATGAGCAGTTCTTC.

This chain uses TRBV6-5 with TRBJ2-1, with 10 bases that match TRBD2. This CDR3 region has 16 residues. The germline CDR1 and CDR2 sequences are MNHEY and SVGAGI. With 4 bases clipped from V and 3 bases from J, the junction kept 6 bases outside the gene matches. The CDR3 nucleotides read TGTGCCAGCAGTTTCCTTAGCGGGGGGCTCTACAATGAGCAGTTCTTC. Encoded protein: CASSFLSGGLYNEQFF.

This chain uses TRBV7-9 with TRBJ2-3; no clear D gene. The germline CDR1 and CDR2 sequences are SEHNR and FQNEAQ (reference sequence). V lost 4 bases to trimming and J lost 3 bases, with 20 bases between them. CDR3 size: 17 residues. The CDR3 spells CASSSRELSQDTDTQYF. The CDR3 DNA sequence: TGTGCCAGCAGCTCCCGTGAATTGTCCCAAGATACAGATACGCAGTATTTT.

On this clone itself: In the same sample, other DNA sequences code for this CDR3. The chain combines TRBV5-6 with TRBJ2-2, with no clear D. Per the germline V gene, CDR1 is SGHDT and CDR2 is YYEEEE. This CDR3 contains 11 residues. Between the trimmed V and J ends, which lost 2 bases and 4 bases, there was a span of 0 bases. The CDR3 sequence: CASSFTGELFF. The CDR3 nucleotides are TGTGCCAGCAGCTTCACCGGGGAGCTGTTTTTT.

The V and J genes are TRBV9 and TRBJ2-7; 8 positions agree with TRBD2. Germline V gene sequence: CDR1 SGDLS, CDR2 YYNGEE. The CDR3 totals 14 residues. Trimming took 3 bases from V and 5 from J; bases not matched to a gene: 7. The CDR3, as DNA: TGTGCCAGCAGCGATACAATAGCGGGGAACGAGCAGTACTTC. The encoded protein is CASSDTIAGNEQYF. The variable domain in full, completed from reference TRBV9 and TRBJ2-7, reads DSGVTQTPKHLITATGQRVTLRCSPRSGDLSVYWYQQSLDQGLQFLIQYYNGEERAKGNILERFSAQQFPDLHSELNLSSLELGDSALYFCASSDTIAGNEQYFGPGTRLTVT.

V and J are TRBV4-3 and TRBJ2-3, with D unclear. Per germline, CDR1 LGHNA and CDR2 YSLEER. Trimming shortened V by 5 bases and J by 0 bases, and 9 bases separated the two germline ends. The CDR3 spans 14 residues. CDR3 sequence (DNA): TGCGCCAGCAGCGATAGTGCCAGCACAGATACGCAGTATTTT. Amino acids: CASSDSASTDTQYF.

This rearrangement joins TRBV7-9 to TRBJ2-7; 8 positions agree with TRBD1. The CDR3 has 15 residues. V lost 5 bases, J lost 5 bases, and 11 bases stayed unmatched. Germline loops: CDR1 SEHNR, CDR2 FQNEAQ (reference sequence). CDR3 sequence (DNA): TGTGCCAGCAGCCCTGGACAGGGTCGGTTCGACGAGCAGTACTTC. Amino acid sequence: CASSPGQGRFDEQYF.

The V gene is TRBV5-6, the J gene TRBJ2-1; D possibly corresponds to TRBD1 (5 bases). The germline CDR1 and CDR2 sequences are SGHDT and YYEEEE. The CDR3 extends over 14 amino acids. V gave up 5 bases and J gave up 0 bases, with 9 bases separating them. CDR3 in amino acids: CASSKQDSYNEQFF. CDR3 nucleotide sequence: TGTGCCAGCAGTAAACAGGACTCCTACAATGAGCAGTTCTTC.

J is TRBJ1-6 and V is TRBV7-2; D call uncertain. Germline V gives CDR1 SGHTA, CDR2 FQGNSA. Trimming pared 4 bases from V and 6 bases from J, leaving 22 bases between. This CDR3 region has 18 residues. The CDR3 DNA follows: TGTGCCAGCAGCTCAATGTCTATCGGGTCCGAAGGTAATTCACCCCTCCACTTT. This encodes CASSSMSIGSEGNSPLHF. Complete variable domain (other parts from reference TRBV7-2 and TRBJ1-6): GAGVSQSPSNKVTEKGKDVELRCDPISGHTALYWYRQSLGQGLEFLIYFQGNSAPDKSGLPSDRFSAERTGGSVSTLTIQRTQQEDSAVYLCASSSMSIGSEGNSPLHFGNGTRLTVT.